The rows below give T cell receptor beta chains drawn from one sample of a study of blood T cells in healthy people across ages. TCRdb ran MiXCR on the 5' RACE reads and lists one entry per CDR3 protein. The table records about 1.4 million distinct CDR3 sequences, approximately 59% of them present only once. The material sequenced was blood. All receptors derive from a man in his late teens or twenties in good health. CDR3s include the opening cysteine and the closing phenylalanine or tryptophan.

V,J,CDR3
TRBV5-1,TRBJ2-7,CASSYAASGYEQYF
TRBV28,TRBJ2-7,CASRDAGQGNEQYF
TRBV29-1,TRBJ2-3,CSALAPNTDTQYF
TRBV7-9,TRBJ2-1,CASSNKLLRDTYNEQFF
TRBV5-1,TRBJ2-1,CASSLFESSYNEQFF
TRBV7-9,TRBJ2-3,CASSLRLAGKASSTDTQYF
TRBV12-3/TRBV12-4,TRBJ1-5,CASDRGGGQPQHF
TRBV7-2,TRBJ2-1,CASSLGPSGGRDNEQFF
TRBV5-1,TRBJ2-4,CASSSVEIQYF
TRBV4-1,TRBJ2-2,CASSRTANTGELFF
TRBV5-5,TRBJ1-2,CASSLQGLFYGYTF
TRBV3-1,TRBJ2-1,CAGSLSGGRDEQFF
TRBV20-1,TRBJ1-2,CSARPEWGRTVNGYTF
TRBV7-2,TRBJ1-1,CASSWSTEAFF
TRBV7-6,TRBJ2-4,CASSPGTGIQYF
TRBV4-1,TRBJ1-4,CASSSGTAFNEKLFF
TRBV2,TRBJ2-3,CASSVRSLGTDTQYF